This TCR beta chain derives from a study of technical replicates of blood from a few donors. TCRdb's table, derived via immunoSEQ multiplex PCR, lists solely in-frame clones and lacks some. Of roughly 62,000 clones listed, roughly 91% were seen once; the top ten hold less than 5%. Trimming took 8 bases from V and 3 from J; bases not matched to a gene: 8. Germline CDR1 is MNHNY and CDR2 is SVGAGI (reference sequence). This CDR3 is 15 amino acids long. The specimen was PBMCs. This TCR derives from a human donor in good health. Some clones in this sample may be carry-over from other donors' samples. J is TRBJ2-1 and V is TRBV6-6, with 9 nucleotides matching TRBD1. The CDR3 spells CASYTGGNGYNEQFF. The DNA of the CDR3 is TGTGCCAGCTATACAGGGGGCAACGGCTACAATGAGCAGTTCTTC.